This T cell receptor beta chain was recovered during a study of neurological immune-mediated disorders. A single record per CDR3 protein comes from TCRdb applying MiXCR to the 5' RACE reads. In the table there are about 80,000 distinct CDR3 sequences, roughly 4.7% of which are singletons. Germline lookup yields CDR1 SGHRS and CDR2 YFSETQ. Trimming left V 4 bases short and J 1 base short, with 8 bases between. This CDR3 is built from 13 residues. This clonotype was seen at least ten times. The sequencing input was PBMCs. The rearrangement joins TRBV5-1 to TRBJ2-5; D call uncertain. The source of this sequence is a woman between 25 and 40 years old with multiple sclerosis. CDR3: CASSDLSQETQYF. DNA of the CDR3: TGCGCCAGCAGCGACTTATCCCAAGAGACCCAGTACTTC. Drawing the rest from reference TRBV5-1 and TRBJ2-5, the complete variable domain is KAGVTQTPRYLIKTRGQQVTLSCSPISGHRSVSWYQQTPGQGLQFLFEYFSETQRNKGNFPGRFSGRQFSNSRSEMNVSTLELGDSALYLCASSDLSQETQYFGPGTRLLVL.